The 31 T cell receptor beta chains listed next were all sequenced from one sample in a study of blood T cell repertoires in COVID-19. Only in-frame clones appear in the TCRdb table, and some are missing; sequencing was by immunoSEQ multiplex PCR. Among about 160,000 clones listed, about nine tenths were seen once. The sample comprised peripheral blood. The receptors stem from a man aged 55 to 70 with active or convalescent COVID-19.

This chain connects TRBV5-1 to TRBJ2-3; 13 nucleotides align to TRBD2. CDR3 length equals 15 residues. J was trimmed by 5 bases and V by 5 bases; bases with no gene match: 5. Per the germline V gene, CDR1 is SGHRS and CDR2 is YFSETQ. This CDR3 is CASRPRLAGGDTQYF. The CDR3 DNA reads TGCGCCAGCAGACCCCGACTAGCGGGAGGAGATACGCAGTATTTT.

This chain joins TRBV11-2 and TRBJ2-7, with D possibly being TRBD1 (5 bases). Trimming cost V 5 bases and J 4 bases, with 9 bases left between them. Germline V gene sequence: CDR1 SGHAT, CDR2 FQNNGV. This CDR3 spans 12 amino acids. The CDR3 region is CASSTDRYEQYF. In DNA, the CDR3 is TGTGCCAGCAGCACAGACAGATACGAGCAGTACTTC.

This sequence joins TRBV19 and TRBJ2-4; 8 bases are shared with TRBD1. Germline V CDR1 and CDR2: LNHDA, SQIVND (reference sequence). The CDR3 loop spans 14 amino acids. Trimming cost V 3 bases and J 6 bases; bases outside gene matches: 4. The DNA of the CDR3 is TGTGCCAGTAGTATCAGGGGGCGCAGAAACATTCAGTACTTC. Translated: CASSIRGRRNIQYF.

V gene TRBV24-1 combines with J gene TRBJ2-3; 7 bases line up with TRBD1. This CDR3 comprises 16 residues. Germline CDR1 reads KGHDR; CDR2 reads SFDVKD. Unmatched junction bases numbered 8, after V lost 3 bases and J lost 3 bases. The CDR3 nucleotides are TGTGCCACCAGTGATCCCTCCGGGACAGCGACAGATACGCAGTATTTT. Encoded protein: CATSDPSGTATDTQYF.

The V and J genes are TRBV18 and TRBJ2-2; weak D call: TRBD2 (6 bases). The V end lost 3 bases, the J end lost 2 bases, and 13 bases lay between the germline ends. The CDR3 consists of 16 residues. CDR1 and CDR2 from the germline V gene are KGHSH and LQKENI. CDR3 amino acids: CASSPPQGLNTGELFF. In DNA, the CDR3 is TGTGCCAGCTCACCCCCCCAGGGACTCAACACCGGGGAGCTGTTTTTT.

The genes are TRBV7-2 and TRBJ1-2; TRBD1 agrees at 9 bases. The CDR3 extends over 13 amino acids. J gave up 8 bases and V 5 bases, and 6 bases lay outside the gene matches. In germline, CDR1 is SGHTA, CDR2 FQGNSA. The CDR3 DNA sequence: TGTGCCAGCAGCGACAGGGGGTTCGGAGGCTACACCTTC. It is translated as CASSDRGFGGYTF.

The chain couples TRBV2 to TRBJ2-5; 8 bases agree with TRBD2. Germline-derived CDR1 and CDR2 are SNHLY and FYNNEI. The CDR3 is made up of 13 amino acids. The V segment lost 10 bases and the J segment 4 bases; nucleotides outside the gene matches: 8. The CDR3 loop is CATFRGGAETQYF. The DNA for the CDR3 is TGTGCCACCTTCCGGGGGGGAGCAGAGACCCAGTACTTC.

The gene calls are TRBV5-4 and TRBJ2-3, with a tentative D call TRBD2 (7 bases). This CDR3 region has 13 residues. V shed 4 bases and J shed 5 bases, with 11 bases lying between them. CDR1 is SGHNT, CDR2 YYREEE, per germline (reference sequence). The CDR3 nucleotides are TGTGCCAGCAGCGGGGGGGCCGAAGATACGCAGTATTTT. It specifies CASSGGAEDTQYF. Using reference TRBV5-4 and TRBJ2-3 for the parts outside the CDR3, the full variable domain is ETGVTQSPTHLIKTRGQQVTLRCSSQSGHNTVSWYQQALGQGPQFIFQYYREEENGRGNFPPRFSGLQFPNYSSELNVNALELDDSALYLCASSGGAEDTQYFGPGTRLTVL.

The chain combines TRBV7-9 with TRBJ1-1; 7 bases fit TRBD1. Per the germline V gene, CDR1 is SEHNR and CDR2 is FQNEAQ (reference sequence). With 1 base clipped from V and 10 bases from J, the junction kept 9 bases outside the gene matches. The CDR3 contains 14 residues. The CDR3 coding sequence is TGTGCCAGCAGCTTAGAAGGGACAGTCGCACCAGCTTTCTTT. Protein: CASSLEGTVAPAFF.

The rearrangement links TRBV2 to TRBJ1-1, with a weak D call TRBD1 (5 bases). V gave up 9 bases and J gave up 1 base, with 12 bases separating them. The CDR3 has 13 amino acids. Germline V gives CDR1 SNHLY, CDR2 FYNNEI. For the CDR3, the DNA is TGTGCCAGACAGGCAAAGGGGAACACTGAAGCTTTCTTT. Amino acid sequence: CARQAKGNTEAFF.

The chain recombines TRBV5-1 with TRBJ1-4; 9 nucleotides agree with TRBD1. This CDR3 comprises 15 residues. Germline CDR1 reads SGHRS; CDR2 reads YFSETQ. V lost 0 bases, J lost 7 bases, and 4 bases stayed unmatched. The DNA of the CDR3 is TGCGCCAGCAGCTTGGCGGGGACAGGGACTGAAAAACTGTTTTTT. Amino acids: CASSLAGTGTEKLFF.

V gene TRBV7-9 combines with J gene TRBJ1-5; 8 bases map to TRBD1. The CDR3 spans 15 residues. V dropped 5 bases and J dropped 4; count of bases not matched to a gene: 7. CDR1 and CDR2 (germline): SEHNR, FQNEAQ (reference sequence). This CDR3 is CASSPTGETNQPQHF. DNA for the CDR3: TGTGCCAGCAGCCCGACAGGGGAAACAAATCAGCCCCAGCATTTT.

The chain couples TRBV27 to TRBJ1-2, with 9 positions matching TRBD1. The V gene end was trimmed by 10 bases and the J gene end by 6 bases; junction bases not matched to a gene: 12. Germline CDR1 is MNHEY and CDR2 is SMNVEV (reference sequence). The CDR3 sequence is 14 residues long. The CDR3 DNA reads TGTGCCACCGCTCGCGGGGACAGGGCGCATGGCTACACCTTC. Translating it yields CATARGDRAHGYTF.

The chain joins TRBV24-1 to TRBJ2-1; 8 nucleotides line up with TRBD2. Looked up from germline, CDR1 is KGHDR and CDR2 is SFDVKD. The CDR3 is 15 residues long. J lost 13 bases, V lost 3 bases, and 13 bases had no gene match. CDR3 in amino acids: CATSDPPGLGVDQFF. The CDR3 DNA follows: TGTGCCACCAGTGATCCTCCGGGACTAGGCGTCGACCAGTTCTTC.

This clone was recorded once. V gene TRBV15 combines with J gene TRBJ2-1, with a possible D match to TRBD1 (6 bases). V lost 7 bases and J 8 bases, leaving 21 bases between the germline ends. Looked up from germline, CDR1 is LNHNV and CDR2 is YYDKDF (reference sequence). This CDR3 comprises 15 residues. The CDR3 DNA is TGTGCCACCACCGAAAGACTCAGGGGAAGCGATGAGCAGTTCTTC. Its protein product is CATTERLRGSDEQFF.

This chain links TRBV7-6 with TRBJ1-2; D gene unclear. The length of the CDR3 is 13 residues. V lost 4 bases and J lost 5, with 11 bases in between. The germline V gene encodes CDR1 SGHVS and CDR2 FNYEAQ. This CDR3 is CASSYDKWYGYTF. The CDR3 DNA reads TGTGCCAGCAGCTATGACAAATGGTATGGCTACACCTTC.

The V and J genes are TRBV5-1 and TRBJ2-2; 13 bases are a match to TRBD2. CDR1 SGHRS and CDR2 YFSETQ come from the germline V gene. V trimming: 7 bases; J trimming: 0 bases; junction bases outside the gene matches: 3. The CDR3 extends over 16 amino acids. The CDR3 region is CASRLAGGANTGELFF. The CDR3, as DNA: TGCGCCAGCCGACTAGCGGGAGGCGCGAACACCGGGGAGCTGTTTTTT.

CDR3 loop: CASSLERTSGRNEQFF. DNA of the CDR3: TGTGCCAGCAGCTTAGAGAGGACTAGCGGGAGAAATGAGCAGTTCTTC. The genes are TRBV7-6 and TRBJ2-1; TRBD2 agrees at 13 bases. The CDR3 totals 16 residues. The J segment lost 7 bases and the V segment lost 1 base, leaving 4 bases of the junction unmatched. Germline values: CDR1 SGHVS, CDR2 FNYEAQ.

This clone was detected a few times. The V call is TRBV30, the J call TRBJ1-5; weak D call: TRBD1 (5 bases). Germline lookup yields CDR1 GTSNPN and CDR2 SVGIG (reference sequence). V was pared by 2 bases and J by 7 bases, with 27 bases between. This CDR3 is 18 amino acids long. CDR3 sequence reads: CAWSIKRGDSNTGQPQHF. The CDR3, as DNA: TGTGCCTGGAGTATTAAACGGGGGGACTCAAACACGGGACAGCCCCAGCATTTT.

J is TRBJ2-2 and V is TRBV2; TRBD2 aligns across 8 bases. The CDR3 spans 16 residues. V lost 6 bases and J lost 1; bases outside the gene matches: 7. Germline V gene data show CDR1 as SNHLY and CDR2 as FYNNEI. The DNA of the CDR3 is TGTGCCAGCAGGAGGGCCAGCGGGGGGAACACCGGGGAGCTGTTTTTT. Encoded protein: CASRRASGGNTGELFF.

The J gene is TRBJ1-4, the V gene TRBV6-5, with 7 bases fitting TRBD1. This CDR3 is built from 15 residues. V shed 2 bases, J shed 4 bases, and the junction held 4 bases outside the gene matches. Germline V CDR1 and CDR2: MNHEY, SVGAGI. DNA for the CDR3: TGTGCCAGCAGTTACGAAACAGGGGTTAATGAAAAACTGTTTTTT. This gives the protein CASSYETGVNEKLFF.

The rearrangement joins TRBV7-2 to TRBJ1-1; D not certain. CDR1 and CDR2 (germline): SGHTA, FQGNSA. The CDR3 has 15 amino acids. Trimming took off 5 bases at V and 1 base at J, with 14 bases between the two ends. The CDR3 reads CASSLGGPANTEAFF. CDR3 nucleotide sequence: TGTGCCAGCAGCCTAGGCGGGCCCGCGAACACTGAAGCTTTCTTT.

This clone has only a few counts. V and J are TRBV28 and TRBJ1-1, with a weak D call TRBD1 (5 bases). The length of the CDR3 is 14 residues. Trimming left V 3 bases short and J 2 bases short, with 10 bases between. From germline, CDR1 is MDHEN and CDR2 SYDVKM. CDR3: CASSFRDLNTEAFF. The CDR3 coding sequence is TGTGCCAGCAGTTTCCGGGACTTAAACACTGAAGCTTTCTTT.

The rearrangement links TRBV6-4 to TRBJ1-5; tentative D call: TRBD1 (5 bases). The germline gives CDR1 MRHNA, CDR2 SNTAGT. The CDR3 has 13 residues. Trimming removed 5 bases at V and 3 bases at J, with 8 bases between. The CDR3 coding sequence is TGTGCCAGCAGTAGGGGCACCAATCAGCCCCAGCATTTT. As protein: CASSRGTNQPQHF.

V usage is TRBV7-2 and J usage is TRBJ2-5, with TRBD1 identical over 7 bases. With V trimmed by 3 bases and J by 7 bases, 8 bases remained unmatched. This CDR3 contains 14 residues. Looked up from germline, CDR1 is SGHTA and CDR2 is FQGNSA. This chain's CDR3 is CASSLDRTVGTQYF. The CDR3 DNA follows: TGTGCCAGCAGCTTGGACAGGACGGTTGGGACCCAGTACTTC.

V and J are TRBV2 and TRBJ2-5; D is perhaps TRBD1 (8 bases). This CDR3 region has 15 residues. Germline V gene sequence: CDR1 SNHLY, CDR2 FYNNEI. V lost 6 bases and J lost 4, with 18 bases in between. CDR3 bases: TGTGCCAGCAGGGCCCTACAGGGGGGGCGAGAGACCCAGTACTTC. Its protein product is CASRALQGGRETQYF.

The chain recombines TRBV27 with TRBJ2-7; 11 bases map to TRBD1. Germline V gives CDR1 MNHEY, CDR2 SMNVEV (reference sequence). The CDR3 covers 15 residues. The ends lost 5 bases at V and 5 bases at J; junction bases unmatched: 8. The CDR3 nucleotides read TGTGCCAGCAGTCGAGGACAGGGGGCTTTCCACGAGCAGTACTTC. Protein sequence: CASSRGQGAFHEQYF.

The chain is built from TRBV18 and TRBJ1-1, with 7 bases lining up with TRBD1. The germline CDR1 and CDR2 sequences are KGHSH and LQKENI. The trim removed 7 bases at V and 1 base at J, leaving 3 bases unmatched. The CDR3 is 13 residues long. The CDR3: CASYGQENTEAFF. The CDR3 nucleotides read TGTGCCAGCTATGGACAGGAGAACACTGAAGCTTTCTTT.

The chain uses TRBV9 and TRBJ1-3; 9 nucleotides agree with TRBD1. CDR1 is SGDLS and CDR2 is YYNGEE in the germline V gene. V lost 7 bases, J lost 0 bases, and 17 bases stayed unmatched. This CDR3 is 19 amino acids long. The CDR3 loop reads CASASIPGQGTYSGNTIYF. The CDR3, as DNA: TGTGCCAGCGCCTCCATACCGGGACAGGGAACTTACTCTGGAAACACCATATATTTT.

The gene calls are TRBV9 and TRBJ1-2; the match to TRBD1 covers 7 bases. Germline trimming cut 4 bases from V and 8 bases from J; bases unmatched to any gene: 11. This CDR3 has 14 amino acids. The germline V gene has CDR1 SGDLS and CDR2 YYNGEE. CDR3 coding DNA: TGTGCCAGCAGCACGGGGACAGCACAAGGGGGCTACACCTTC. This encodes CASSTGTAQGGYTF.

This clone turned up a few times. The rearrangement uses TRBV9 and TRBJ2-7; the D is unclear. Trimming pared 0 bases from V and 0 bases from J, leaving 10 bases between. This CDR3 contains 15 residues. CDR1 and CDR2 from the germline V gene are SGDLS and YYNGEE. The CDR3: CASSVGGEVSYEQYF. The CDR3 bases are TGTGCCAGCAGCGTAGGCGGTGAGGTCTCCTACGAGCAGTACTTC.